This TCR beta chain was obtained from a study of blood T cell repertoires in COVID-19. Across the whole study: From the United States, Italy and Spain came samples of acute and convalescent COVID-19. PBMCs, B-cell-depleted T cells, or T cells provided the cDNA or gDNA that made up the material.

In the study's own analysis: Amplification with reference gene primers provided the estimates of nucleated cell counts. Sequencing was performed with immunoSEQ multiplex PCR; in TCRdb, only in-frame clones are kept and a portion is missing. V, J and clone size derive from that table, while D and trimming were established from the DNA sequence. Found here are under 100,000 clones, around 87% of them singletons; the top ten hold roughly 15%. The germline V gene has CDR1 SGHNT and CDR2 YYREEE (reference sequence). V shed 1 base and J 0 bases; nucleotides not matched to a gene: 5. This CDR3 has 16 residues.

The sequenced material came from peripheral blood. The origin of this receptor is a human donor in a cohort sampled during active COVID-19. This chain joins TRBV5-4 and TRBJ2-3, with 7 bases matching TRBD2. The CDR3 sequence: CASSLSSGASTDTQYF. The CDR3, as DNA: TGTGCCAGCAGCTTGAGCAGCGGGGCTAGCACAGATACGCAGTATTTT.